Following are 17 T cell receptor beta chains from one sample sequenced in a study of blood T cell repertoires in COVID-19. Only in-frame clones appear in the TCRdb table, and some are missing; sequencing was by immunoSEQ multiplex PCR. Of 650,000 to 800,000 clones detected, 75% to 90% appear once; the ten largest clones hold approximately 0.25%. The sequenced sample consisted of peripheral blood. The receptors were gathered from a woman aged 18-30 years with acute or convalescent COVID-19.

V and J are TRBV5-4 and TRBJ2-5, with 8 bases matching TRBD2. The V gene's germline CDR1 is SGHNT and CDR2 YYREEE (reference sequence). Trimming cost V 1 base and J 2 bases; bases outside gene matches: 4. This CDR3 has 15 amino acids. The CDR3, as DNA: TGTGCCAGCAGCTTGCAGTTAGCGGGGCAAGAGACCCAGTACTTC. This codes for CASSLQLAGQETQYF.

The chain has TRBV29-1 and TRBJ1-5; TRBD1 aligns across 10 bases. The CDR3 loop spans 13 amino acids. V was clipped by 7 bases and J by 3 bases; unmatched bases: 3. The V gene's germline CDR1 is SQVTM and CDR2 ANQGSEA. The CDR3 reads CSAGTGVNQPQHF. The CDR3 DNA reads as TGCAGCGCCGGGACAGGGGTCAATCAGCCCCAGCATTTT.

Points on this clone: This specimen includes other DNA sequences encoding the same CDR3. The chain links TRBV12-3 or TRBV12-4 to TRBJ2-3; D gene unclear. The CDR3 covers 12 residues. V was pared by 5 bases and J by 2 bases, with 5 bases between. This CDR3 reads CASSPYTDTQYF. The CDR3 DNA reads TGTGCCAGCAGTCCTTACACAGATACGCAGTATTTT.

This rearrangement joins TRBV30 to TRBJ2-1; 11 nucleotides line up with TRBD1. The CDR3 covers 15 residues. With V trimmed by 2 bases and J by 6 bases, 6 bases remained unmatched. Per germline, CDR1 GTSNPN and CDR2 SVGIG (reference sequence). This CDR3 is CAWSTGTGGSNEQFF. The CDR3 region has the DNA TGTGCCTGGAGTACAGGGACAGGGGGATCCAATGAGCAGTTCTTC.

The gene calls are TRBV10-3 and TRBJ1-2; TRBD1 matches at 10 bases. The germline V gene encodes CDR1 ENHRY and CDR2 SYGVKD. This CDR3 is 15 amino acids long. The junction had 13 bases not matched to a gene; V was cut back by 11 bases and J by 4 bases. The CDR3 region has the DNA TGTGCCGCCCGGGACAGGGGCCCCTCCCGCTATGGCTACACCTTC. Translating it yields CAARDRGPSRYGYTF.

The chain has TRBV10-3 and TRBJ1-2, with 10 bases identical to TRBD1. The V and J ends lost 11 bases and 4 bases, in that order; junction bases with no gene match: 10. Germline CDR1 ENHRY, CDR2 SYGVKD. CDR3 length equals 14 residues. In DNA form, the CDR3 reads TGTGCCGCGCGACAGGGGGCGCCTGGCTATGGCTACACCTTC. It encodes CAARQGAPGYGYTF.

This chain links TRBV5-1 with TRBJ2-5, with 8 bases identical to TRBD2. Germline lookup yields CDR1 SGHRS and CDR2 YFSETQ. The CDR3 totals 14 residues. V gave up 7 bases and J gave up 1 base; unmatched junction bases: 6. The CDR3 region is CASYTGGLQETQYF. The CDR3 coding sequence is TGCGCCAGCTACACGGGGGGGCTCCAAGAGACCCAGTACTTC. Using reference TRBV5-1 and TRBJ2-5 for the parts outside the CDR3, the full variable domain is KAGVTQTPRYLIKTRGQQVTLSCSPISGHRSVSWYQQTPGQGLQFLFEYFSETQRNKGNFPGRFSGRQFSNSRSEMNVSTLELGDSALYLCASYTGGLQETQYFGPGTRLLVL.

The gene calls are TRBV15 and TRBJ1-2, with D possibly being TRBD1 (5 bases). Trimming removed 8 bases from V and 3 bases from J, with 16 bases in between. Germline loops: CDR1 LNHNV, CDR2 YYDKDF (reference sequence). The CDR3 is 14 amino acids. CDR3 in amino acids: CATEEAGQDYGYTF. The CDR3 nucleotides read TGTGCCACCGAAGAGGCGGGGCAAGACTATGGCTACACCTTC.

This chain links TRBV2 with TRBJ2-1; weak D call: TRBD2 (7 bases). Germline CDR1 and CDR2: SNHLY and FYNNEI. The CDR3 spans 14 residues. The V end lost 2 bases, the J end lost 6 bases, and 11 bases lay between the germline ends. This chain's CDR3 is CASSEKGGRNEQFF. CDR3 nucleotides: TGTGCCAGCAGTGAAAAGGGGGGGCGCAATGAGCAGTTCTTC.

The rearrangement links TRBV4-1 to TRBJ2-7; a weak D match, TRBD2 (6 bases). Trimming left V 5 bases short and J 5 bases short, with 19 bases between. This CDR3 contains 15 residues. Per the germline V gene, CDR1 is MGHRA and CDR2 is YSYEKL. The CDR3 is CASSTPTGTADEQYF. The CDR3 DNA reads TGCGCCAGCAGCACACCGACCGGGACTGCCGACGAGCAGTACTTC.

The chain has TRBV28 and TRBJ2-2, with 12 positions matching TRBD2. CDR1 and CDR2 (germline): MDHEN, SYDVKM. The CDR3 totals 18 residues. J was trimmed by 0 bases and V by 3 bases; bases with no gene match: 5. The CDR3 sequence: CASSFPSSGGANTGELFF. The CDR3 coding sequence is TGTGCCAGCAGTTTTCCGTCTAGCGGGGGGGCGAACACCGGGGAGCTGTTTTTT.

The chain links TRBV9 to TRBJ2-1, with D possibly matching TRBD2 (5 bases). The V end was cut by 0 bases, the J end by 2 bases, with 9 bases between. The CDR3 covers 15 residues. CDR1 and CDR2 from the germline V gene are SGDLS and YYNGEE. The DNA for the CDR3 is TGTGCCAGCAGCGTAGGAGGGCTGGCCTACAATGAGCAGTTCTTC. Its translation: CASSVGGLAYNEQFF.

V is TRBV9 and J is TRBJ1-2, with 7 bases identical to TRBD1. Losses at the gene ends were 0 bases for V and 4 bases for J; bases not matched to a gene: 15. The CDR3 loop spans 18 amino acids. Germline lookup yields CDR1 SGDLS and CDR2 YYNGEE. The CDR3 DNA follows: TGTGCCAGCAGCGTAGACCCCGGCCAAAGGGGGCCCGGCTATGGCTACACCTTC. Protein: CASSVDPGQRGPGYGYTF.

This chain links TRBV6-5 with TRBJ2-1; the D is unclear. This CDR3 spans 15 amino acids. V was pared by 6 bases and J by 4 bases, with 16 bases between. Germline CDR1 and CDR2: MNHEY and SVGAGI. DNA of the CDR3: TGTGCCAGCAGCAAACACAGTAATAATTACAATGAGCAGTTCTTC. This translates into CASSKHSNNYNEQFF.

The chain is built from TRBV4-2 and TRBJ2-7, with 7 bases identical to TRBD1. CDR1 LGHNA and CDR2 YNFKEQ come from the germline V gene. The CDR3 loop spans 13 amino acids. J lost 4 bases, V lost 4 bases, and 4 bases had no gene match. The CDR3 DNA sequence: TGTGCCAGCAGCCTCGGGACAGCTTACGAGCAGTACTTC. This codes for CASSLGTAYEQYF.

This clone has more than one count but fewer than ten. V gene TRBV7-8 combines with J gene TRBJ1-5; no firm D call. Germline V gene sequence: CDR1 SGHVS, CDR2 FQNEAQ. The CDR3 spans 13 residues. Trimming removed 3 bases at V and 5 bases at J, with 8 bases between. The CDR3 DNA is TGTGCCAGCAGCTTTGGCTCCTATCAGCCCCAGCATTTT. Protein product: CASSFGSYQPQHF. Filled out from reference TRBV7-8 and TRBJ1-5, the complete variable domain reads GAGVSQSPRYKVAKRGQDVALRCDPISGHVSLFWYQQALGQGPEFLTYFQNEAQLDKSGLPSDRFFAERPEGSVSTLKIQRTQQEDSAVYLCASSFGSYQPQHFGDGTRLSIL.

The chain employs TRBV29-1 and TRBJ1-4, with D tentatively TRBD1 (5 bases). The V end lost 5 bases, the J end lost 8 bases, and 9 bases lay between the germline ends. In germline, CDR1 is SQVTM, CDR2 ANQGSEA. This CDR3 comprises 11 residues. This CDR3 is CSVSDREKLFF. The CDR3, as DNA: TGCAGCGTTTCCGACAGAGAAAAACTGTTTTTT.